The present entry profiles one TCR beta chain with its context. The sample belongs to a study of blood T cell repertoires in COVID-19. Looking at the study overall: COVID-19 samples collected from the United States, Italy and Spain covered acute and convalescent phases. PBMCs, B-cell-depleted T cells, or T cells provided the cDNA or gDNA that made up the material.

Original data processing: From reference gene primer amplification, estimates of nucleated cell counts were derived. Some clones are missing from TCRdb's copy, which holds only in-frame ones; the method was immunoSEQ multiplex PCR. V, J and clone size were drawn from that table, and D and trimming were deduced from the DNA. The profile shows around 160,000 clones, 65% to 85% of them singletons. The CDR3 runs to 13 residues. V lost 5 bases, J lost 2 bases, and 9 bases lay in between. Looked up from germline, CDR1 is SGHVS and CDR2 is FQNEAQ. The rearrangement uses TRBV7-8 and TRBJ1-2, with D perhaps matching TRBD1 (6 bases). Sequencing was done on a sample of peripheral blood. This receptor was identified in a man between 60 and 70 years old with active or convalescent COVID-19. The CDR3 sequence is CASSKGGNYGYTF. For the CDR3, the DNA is TGTGCCAGCAGCAAAGGGGGAAACTATGGCTACACCTTC.